The 32 T cell receptor beta chains given below trace back to one sample, sequenced in a study of CD8+ T cells in alopecia areata (dated 2018 in TCRdb). The library was made by the immunoSEQ multiplex PCR assay. For TCR sequencing, RNA was extracted from every sample and reverse transcribed into cDNA to serve as template. Not all clones reach the TCRdb copy of this immuneACCESS table, which keeps in-frame sequences only. Checked studies attribute under half of the gap to unresolved V genes and leave the rest unexplained. This sample holds around 100,000 clones; 45% to 60% were observed only once. The top ten clonotypes cover about 8.8% of the sample. Sequenced sample: CD4+ T cells sorted from blood. The source of these receptors is a human donor in good health.

The chain recombines TRBV5-1 with TRBJ1-2, with 7 bases matching TRBD1. Germline assignment: CDR1 SGHRS and CDR2 YFSETQ. V lost 2 bases to trimming and J lost 2 bases; unmatched junction nucleotides: 3. The CDR3 spans 14 residues. CDR3 protein: CASSFSGQNYGYTF. The CDR3 DNA follows: TGCGCCAGCAGCTTCTCGGGACAGAACTATGGCTACACCTTC.

The rearrangement uses TRBV28 and TRBJ1-2; no firm D call. The CDR3 consists of 12 residues. Germline V lookup: CDR1 MDHEN, CDR2 SYDVKM. Trimming stripped 6 bases from V and 8 bases from J, with 13 bases between. The CDR3 loop is CASRHPGGGYTF. CDR3 nucleotides: TGTGCCAGCAGACACCCGGGCGGCGGCTACACCTTC.

The rearrangement joins TRBV15 to TRBJ1-1; D gene uncertain. V lost 0 bases, J lost 8 bases, and 13 bases lay in between. The CDR3 extends over 14 amino acids. Germline V gene data show CDR1 as LNHNV and CDR2 as YYDKDF (reference sequence). The CDR3 reads CATSRDLGESEAFF. For the CDR3, the DNA is TGTGCCACCAGCAGAGATCTCGGGGAGTCCGAAGCTTTCTTT.

CDR3 region: CASSPGQGAYEQYF. CDR3 DNA: TGTGCCAGCAGCCCCGGACAGGGGGCCTACGAGCAGTACTTC. V gene TRBV7-8 combines with J gene TRBJ2-7, with TRBD1 identical over 10 bases. The length of the CDR3 is 14 residues. Germline CDR1 and CDR2: SGHVS and FQNEAQ. With V trimmed by 5 bases and J by 2 bases, 3 bases remained unmatched.

This clone was seen a handful of times. V gene TRBV7-2 combines with J gene TRBJ2-7, with a weak D call TRBD2 (5 bases). Deletions cut 4 bases from V and 6 bases from J, with 13 bases between. The CDR3 covers 13 residues. CDR1 and CDR2 (germline): SGHTA, FQGNSA. This CDR3 is CASSSYAAGEQYF. CDR3 nucleotides: TGTGCCAGCAGCTCCTACGCCGCGGGCGAGCAGTACTTC.

This clone has just a few counts. This chain links TRBV30 with TRBJ2-5, with unresolved D. Deletions cut 7 bases from V and 3 bases from J, with 15 bases between. The CDR3 covers 13 residues. Germline lookup yields CDR1 GTSNPN and CDR2 SVGIG (reference sequence). CDR3 region: CASIFGTKETQYF. The CDR3 nucleotides read TGTGCCTCAATATTTGGCACAAAAGAGACCCAGTACTTC.

In this sample, this clone turned up a few times. The chain carries TRBV11-2 and TRBJ1-6, with unresolved D. From germline, CDR1 is SGHAT and CDR2 FQNNGV. This CDR3 has 14 amino acids. Between the trimmed V and J ends, which lost 1 base and 6 bases, there was a span of 7 bases. The CDR3 DNA is TGTGCCAGCAGCTTAGTGGAGGGTAATTCACCCCTCCACTTT. As protein: CASSLVEGNSPLHF.

The J gene is TRBJ2-1, the V gene TRBV7-9, with TRBD1 matching over 10 bases. CDR3 size: 15 residues. Germline lookup yields CDR1 SEHNR and CDR2 FQNEAQ (reference sequence). V gave up 5 bases and J gave up 7 bases; unmatched junction bases: 8. The CDR3 DNA reads TGTGCCAGCAGCCTGGGACAGGGGCCACGGAATGAGCAGTTCTTC. This sequence encodes CASSLGQGPRNEQFF.

This clone was observed a few times. The genes are TRBV4-2 and TRBJ2-3, with TRBD2 matching 9 bases. Germline-derived CDR1 and CDR2 are LGHNA and YNFKEQ. The trim removed 8 bases at V and 5 bases at J, leaving 8 bases unmatched. This CDR3 is 14 amino acids long. The CDR3 nucleotides are TGTGCCAGCGCGGGACTAGCTCTGGGAGATACGCAGTATTTT. As protein: CASAGLALGDTQYF.

The chain recombines TRBV7-2 with TRBJ1-2; D may be TRBD1 (6 bases). The germline V and J ends were trimmed by 2 bases and 4 bases, with 23 bases remaining between them. The CDR3 spans 18 residues. Germline V gene sequence: CDR1 SGHTA, CDR2 FQGNSA. The CDR3 nucleotides are TGTGCCAGCAGCTTATCCCTGATACCAGGGGCGCCCCCCTATGGCTACACCTTC. It encodes CASSLSLIPGAPPYGYTF.

The chain joins TRBV30 to TRBJ1-2; a possible D gene is TRBD1 (5 bases). V was clipped by 3 bases and J by 6 bases, with 11 bases between them. Germline V CDR1 and CDR2: GTSNPN, SVGIG (reference sequence). The length of the CDR3 is 12 residues. The CDR3 bases are TGTGCCTGGAGGGACACCCCCCATGGCTACACCTTC. The encoded protein is CAWRDTPHGYTF.

This clone showed up just a few times. This sequence joins TRBV29-1 and TRBJ2-5; 10 nucleotides match TRBD2. The CDR3 consists of 14 residues. Trimming cost V 5 bases and J 4 bases; bases outside gene matches: 7. Germline assignment: CDR1 SQVTM and CDR2 ANQGSEA. CDR3 residues: CSVRTSGMRETQYF. The CDR3 coding sequence is TGCAGCGTTAGGACTAGCGGAATGAGAGAGACCCAGTACTTC.

As to this clone: The same CDR3 arises from other DNA sequences in this sample as well. CDR3 protein: CASSLTSYEQYF. CDR3 in DNA: TGTGCCAGCAGCTTGACCTCCTACGAGCAGTACTTC. The genes are TRBV28 and TRBJ2-7, with D unclear. Per germline, CDR1 MDHEN and CDR2 SYDVKM. Trimming left V 6 bases short and J 0 bases short, with 6 bases between. The CDR3 loop spans 12 amino acids.

V usage is TRBV6-5 and J usage is TRBJ2-7, with TRBD1 identical over 8 bases. The germline V gene encodes CDR1 MNHEY and CDR2 SVGAGI. V trimming: 0 bases; J trimming: 3 bases; junction bases outside the gene matches: 4. The CDR3 contains 15 residues. CDR3 DNA sequence: TGTGCCAGCAGTTACTCCGGGACAGGCGTCTACGAGCAGTACTTC. This translates into CASSYSGTGVYEQYF.

This clone was observed once. This chain connects TRBV21-1 to TRBJ1-2. TRBV21-1 is flagged as a pseudogene. The CDR3 loop spans 11 amino acids. The CDR3 DNA follows: TGTGCCAGCAGGGGACCCTATGGCTACACCTTC. Translation gives CASRGPYGYTF.

This clone came up a few times. The chain uses TRBV5-6 and TRBJ2-1, with TRBD2 matching 9 bases. V shed 1 base, J shed 5 bases, and the junction held 7 bases outside the gene matches. Germline V CDR1 and CDR2: SGHDT, YYEEEE. The CDR3 is 16 residues long. CDR3 amino acids: CASSLLGLATHNEQFF. The CDR3 DNA sequence: TGTGCCAGCAGCTTGTTGGGACTAGCTACGCACAATGAGCAGTTCTTC.

V and J are TRBV28 and TRBJ2-5; D gene ambiguous. Germline assignment: CDR1 MDHEN and CDR2 SYDVKM. CDR3 length: 12 residues. V shed 4 bases and J shed 3 bases, with 6 bases lying between them. CDR3 sequence: CASSSSEETQYF. The CDR3 DNA reads TGTGCCAGCAGTTCATCGGAAGAGACCCAGTACTTC.

This chain links TRBV28 with TRBJ1-5; D gene uncertain. CDR3 size: 17 residues. V lost 1 base to trimming and J lost 0 bases, with 13 bases between them. Germline V gene lookup returns CDR1 MDHEN and CDR2 SYDVKM. Here the CDR3 DNA reads TGTGCCAGCAGTTTATTCAGCATGAGGTATAGCAATCAGCCCCAGCATTTT. It yields the protein CASSLFSMRYSNQPQHF.

This clone has just a few counts. The J gene is TRBJ2-3, the V gene TRBV29-1; the D call may be TRBD1 or TRBD2 (6 bases each). V gave up 7 bases and J gave up 0 bases, with 20 bases separating them. Looked up from germline, CDR1 is SQVTM and CDR2 is ANQGSEA. This CDR3 has 16 amino acids. The CDR3 nucleotides read TGCAGCGGTACGGGGCCGGGGGCAACTAGCACAGATACGCAGTATTTT. Translating it yields CSGTGPGATSTDTQYF.

The V call is TRBV19, the J call TRBJ1-4; D perhaps matches TRBD1 (5 bases). The CDR3 covers 15 residues. Germline V gives CDR1 LNHDA, CDR2 SQIVND (reference sequence). The ends were cut back, 9 bases at V and 2 bases at J, with 16 bases in the middle. The CDR3: CASRLEGWTNEKLFF. The CDR3 coding sequence is TGTGCCAGCCGTCTCGAGGGGTGGACTAATGAAAAACTGTTTTTT.

The table lists this clone with a count of one. This chain uses TRBV7-2 with TRBJ1-1; D unresolved. Germline CDR1 is SGHTA and CDR2 is FQGNSA. The CDR3 runs to 15 residues. V lost 1 base, J lost 5 bases, and 14 bases lay in between. The DNA for the CDR3 is TGTGCCAGCAGCTTAGGCGGAGGGCGAGGGACTGAAGCTTTCTTT. This translates into CASSLGGGRGTEAFF.

There are a few counts of this clone. V and J are TRBV9 and TRBJ2-5; 15 bases line up with TRBD2. Looked up from germline, CDR1 is SGDLS and CDR2 is YYNGEE. Losses at the gene ends were 2 bases for V and 4 bases for J; bases not matched to a gene: 9. The CDR3 has 18 residues. The CDR3, as DNA: TGTGCCAGCAGCGTCGGACTAGCGGGGGGGCCGTCGGGAGAGACCCAGTACTTC. Encoded protein: CASSVGLAGGPSGETQYF. Supplemented by reference TRBV9 and TRBJ2-5, the full variable domain reads DSGVTQTPKHLITATGQRVTLRCSPRSGDLSVYWYQQSLDQGLQFLIQYYNGEERAKGNILERFSAQQFPDLHSELNLSSLELGDSALYFCASSVGLAGGPSGETQYFGPGTRLLVL.

This clone was seen a few times. The chain combines TRBV5-1 with TRBJ2-5; D is undetermined. Germline CDR1 is SGHRS and CDR2 is YFSETQ. With 4 bases removed from V and 1 base from J, the gap between germline ends came to 8 bases. The CDR3 contains 13 residues. The CDR3 nucleotides read TGCGCCAGCAGCCGGATTTTCCAAGAGACCCAGTACTTC. Translation: CASSRIFQETQYF.

The chain carries TRBV27 and TRBJ2-7, with D possibly matching TRBD1 (6 bases). From germline, CDR1 is MNHEY and CDR2 SMNVEV (reference sequence). V shed 3 bases and J shed 0 bases, with 9 bases lying between them. CDR3 length: 14 residues. CDR3 nucleotide sequence: TGTGCCAGCAGTTTCTCCAGGGGCTCCTACGAGCAGTACTTC. This translates into CASSFSRGSYEQYF.

This chain joins TRBV29-1 and TRBJ2-5; D tentatively fits TRBD1 or TRBD2 (5 bases each). The CDR3 runs 12 residues. Germline CDR1 is SQVTM and CDR2 is ANQGSEA. V was shortened by 7 bases and J by 7 bases, with 16 bases between the two germline ends. The CDR3 DNA follows: TGCAGCGGTGGTGGGGGAATGTGGACCCAGTACTTC. Amino acid sequence: CSGGGGMWTQYF.

The V and J genes are TRBV14 and TRBJ1-1, with D tentatively TRBD1 (6 bases). CDR3 size: 14 residues. The germline gives CDR1 SGHDN, CDR2 FVKESK. The V gene lost 1 base and the J gene lost 12 bases, with 18 bases spanning the gap. The chain's CDR3 is CASSQVGGRGVTFF. The CDR3 nucleotides read TGTGCCAGCAGCCAAGTCGGGGGGCGCGGGGTAACTTTCTTT. The full variable domain, rest sourced from reference TRBV14 and TRBJ1-1, is EAGVTQFPSHSVIEKGQTVTLRCDPISGHDNLYWYRRVMGKEIKFLLHFVKESKQDESGMPNNRFLAERTGGTYSTLKVQPAELEDSGVYFCASSQVGGRGVTFFGQGTRLTVV.

This clone was seen a few times. The gene calls are TRBV30 and TRBJ2-1; 10 bases fit TRBD2. Germline V gene data show CDR1 as GTSNPN and CDR2 as SVGIG (reference sequence). The ends lost 3 bases at V and 10 bases at J; junction bases unmatched: 9. This CDR3 is 14 amino acids long. In DNA form, the CDR3 reads TGTGCCTGGAGGCTAGCGGGGGATACACACGAGCAGTTCTTC. Encoded protein: CAWRLAGDTHEQFF.

The rearrangement joins TRBV4-1 to TRBJ1-1; 7 bases match TRBD1. The CDR3 sequence is 16 residues long. From germline, CDR1 is MGHRA and CDR2 YSYEKL. The ends lost 1 base at V and 1 base at J; junction bases unmatched: 6. The CDR3, as DNA: TGCGCCAGCAGCCAAGGCCAAGGGGGCTGGAACACTGAAGCTTTCTTT. Translation: CASSQGQGGWNTEAFF.

The V gene is TRBV5-1, the J gene TRBJ2-7, with D perhaps TRBD2 (6 bases). Germline-derived CDR1 and CDR2 are SGHRS and YFSETQ. The CDR3 is 19 residues long. Trimming took off 2 bases at V and 3 bases at J, with 27 bases between the two ends. CDR3 in amino acids: CASSFPRDVGGKTYYEQYF. The CDR3 DNA is TGCGCCAGCAGCTTCCCCAGGGATGTCGGAGGGAAGACCTACTACGAGCAGTACTTC.

There are a few counts of this clone. The junction shows a germline mismatch at one end, possibly a read error. The rearrangement links TRBV7-7 to TRBJ2-5, with TRBD2 as a possible D gene (5 bases). The germline V gene encodes CDR1 SSHAT and CDR2 FNYEAQ (reference sequence). This CDR3 spans 16 amino acids. CDR3 nucleotides: TGTGCTAGCAGCTTTGGAGGCGTCGGTACCAGAGAGACCCAGTACTTC. This sequence encodes CASSFGGVGTRETQYF.

The chain links TRBV5-6 to TRBJ2-5, with 8 bases identical to TRBD2. Germline-derived CDR1 and CDR2 are SGHDT and YYEEEE. The trim removed 4 bases at V and 7 bases at J, leaving 3 bases unmatched. This CDR3 is 12 amino acids long. The CDR3 coding sequence is TGTGCCAGCAGCCGAACTAGCGGGACCCAGTACTTC. Translating it yields CASSRTSGTQYF. Full variable domain (outside the CDR3, taken from reference TRBV5-6 and TRBJ2-5): DAGVTQSPTHLIKTRGQQVTLRCSPKSGHDTVSWYQQALGQGPQFIFQYYEEEERQRGNFPDRFSGHQFPNYSSELNVNALLLGDSALYLCASSRTSGTQYFGPGTRLLVL.

The rearrangement joins TRBV7-2 to TRBJ2-7; D assignment may be TRBD1 or TRBD2 (5 bases each). This CDR3 is 15 amino acids long. V lost 1 base and J lost 6, with 16 bases in between. CDR1 and CDR2 from the germline V gene are SGHTA and FQGNSA. As DNA, the CDR3 is TGTGCCAGCAGCTTAGTTGGCAGGGACCCACGCGAGCAGTACTTC. This encodes CASSLVGRDPREQYF.